The 32 T cell receptor beta chains below come from one sample, sequenced in a study of identifying expanded T cells in peripheral blood. Produced via immunoSEQ multiplex PCR; TCRdb's table is partial and in-frame only. The table has about 54,000 clones, approximately 89% seen once. The sample consisted of blood. These receptors came from a person between 18 and 75 years old in good health.

V is TRBV5-1 and J is TRBJ2-3; 9 bases fit TRBD1. The germline CDR1 and CDR2 sequences are SGHRS and YFSETQ. V lost 1 base and J lost 4; bases outside the gene matches: 7. This CDR3 spans 16 amino acids. For the CDR3, the DNA is TGCGCCAGCAGCTTGTCCGGGACAGGGAGGTCAGATACGCAGTATTTT. Its translation: CASSLSGTGRSDTQYF.

V is TRBV9 and J is TRBJ2-2; 11 bases map to TRBD2. J lost 6 bases, V lost 8 bases, and 6 bases had no gene match. The CDR3 loop spans 14 amino acids. CDR1 is SGDLS and CDR2 is YYNGEE in the germline V gene. The CDR3 is CASSTSGNAGELFF. Here the CDR3 DNA reads TGTGCCAGTTCGACTAGCGGGAATGCCGGGGAGCTGTTTTTT.

Only one count was recorded for this clone. The rearrangement joins TRBV19 to TRBJ1-2; TRBD1 might be the D (5 bases). The V gene lost 3 bases and the J gene lost 4 bases, with 12 bases spanning the gap. CDR1 LNHDA and CDR2 SQIVND come from the germline V gene (reference sequence). This CDR3 spans 14 amino acids. CDR3 DNA sequence: TGTGCCAGTAGTATGGCGGGGGACTTCTATGGCTACACCTTC. Amino acid sequence: CASSMAGDFYGYTF. Based on the CDR3 plus reference TRBV19 and TRBJ1-2, the full variable domain is DGGITQSPKYLFRKEGQNVTLSCEQNLNHDAMYWYRQDPGQGLRLIYYSQIVNDFQKGDIAEGYSVSREKKESFPLTVTSAQKNPTAFYLCASSMAGDFYGYTFGSGTRLTVV.

The chain employs TRBV5-6 and TRBJ2-7; D could derive from TRBD1 or TRBD2 (5 bases each). The germline V gene encodes CDR1 SGHDT and CDR2 YYEEEE. Trimming removed 4 bases at V and 3 bases at J, with 17 bases between. The CDR3 spans 15 residues. The chain's CDR3 is CASSMSYGGYYEQYF. In nucleotides, the CDR3 is TGTGCCAGCAGCATGTCCTATGGGGGATACTACGAGCAGTACTTC.

The rearrangement links TRBV6-6 to TRBJ2-7; TRBD1 might be the D (5 bases). CDR3 size: 13 residues. V shed 5 bases and J shed 3 bases, with 11 bases lying between them. Germline CDR1 and CDR2: MNHNY and SVGAGI (reference sequence). The CDR3 region is CASSPLGVYEQYF. In DNA form, the CDR3 reads TGTGCCAGCAGTCCCCTAGGGGTCTACGAGCAGTACTTC.

The chain has TRBV18 and TRBJ2-1; 8 nucleotides align to TRBD2. J lost 4 bases, V lost 6 bases, and 11 bases had no gene match. The CDR3 sequence is 16 residues long. Germline V gene lookup returns CDR1 KGHSH and CDR2 LQKENI. CDR3 bases: TGTGCCAGCTCGGACGCGGGCGGGAGGTTGTACAATGAGCAGTTCTTC. Encoded protein: CASSDAGGRLYNEQFF.

The V gene is TRBV13, the J gene TRBJ2-1, with D possibly TRBD2 on 5 matching bases. Germline CDR1 reads PRHDT; CDR2 reads FYEKMQ (reference sequence). V was pared by 2 bases and J by 4 bases, with 9 bases between. The CDR3 length is 14 residues. The CDR3 loop is CASSLLGGYNEQFF. In DNA form, the CDR3 reads TGTGCCAGCAGCTTATTAGGAGGTTACAATGAGCAGTTCTTC.

The V and J genes are TRBV28 and TRBJ2-1; D possibly corresponds to TRBD1 (7 bases). V was clipped by 6 bases and J by 4 bases, with 13 bases between them. Per germline, CDR1 MDHEN and CDR2 SYDVKM. The CDR3 runs 14 residues. The CDR3 sequence is CASSRGTDYNEQFF. CDR3 DNA: TGTGCCAGCAGCCGCGGGACAGATTACAATGAGCAGTTCTTC.

The chain combines TRBV29-1 with TRBJ1-2; D uncertain. In germline, CDR1 is SQVTM, CDR2 ANQGSEA. The CDR3 spans 13 residues. Trimming took off 3 bases at V and 6 bases at J, with 14 bases between the two ends. For the CDR3, the DNA is TGCAGCGTTGATCTACCTCGCGTGGATGGCTACACCTTC. It codes for CSVDLPRVDGYTF.

The V call is TRBV25-1, the J call TRBJ1-2; D ambiguous. The CDR3 contains 12 residues. Trimming removed 2 bases from V and 8 bases from J, with 9 bases in between. Germline V gene data show CDR1 as MGHDK and CDR2 as SYGVNS. The DNA of the CDR3 is TGTGCCAGCAGTGAAAAGGGAGACGGCTACACCTTC. Its protein is CASSEKGDGYTF.

This chain connects TRBV28 to TRBJ1-2; D is perhaps TRBD1 (5 bases). The length of the CDR3 is 16 residues. In germline, CDR1 is MDHEN, CDR2 SYDVKM. V shed 6 bases and J shed 5 bases, with 22 bases lying between them. The DNA for the CDR3 is TGTGCCAGCAGCCTGGTCATACCATCACAGGAGTATGGCTACACCTTC. Protein product: CASSLVIPSQEYGYTF.

The chain couples TRBV4-3 to TRBJ2-6; TRBD1 agrees at 7 bases. This CDR3 is 17 amino acids long. The junction had 7 bases not matched to a gene; V was cut back by 1 base and J by 4 bases. CDR1 is LGHNA, CDR2 YSLEER, per germline. CDR3 residues: CASSQGTGSSGANVLTF. CDR3 sequence (DNA): TGCGCCAGCAGCCAAGGGACAGGTTCTTCCGGGGCCAACGTCCTGACTTTC.

DNA for the CDR3: TGTGCCTGGATGTGGGGGACAGGGGTCTACGAGCAGTACTTC. It encodes CAWMWGTGVYEQYF. The rearrangement joins TRBV30 to TRBJ2-7; 10 positions agree with TRBD1. V dropped 4 bases and J dropped 3; count of bases not matched to a gene: 6. The CDR3 consists of 14 residues. In germline, CDR1 is GTSNPN, CDR2 SVGIG (reference sequence).

The rearrangement links TRBV7-2 to TRBJ2-1, with D perhaps matching TRBD2 (6 bases). This CDR3 spans 15 amino acids. CDR1 and CDR2 from the germline V gene are SGHTA and FQGNSA. V lost 3 bases to trimming and J lost 3 bases, with 12 bases between them. CDR3 in amino acids: CASSFGGLRYNEQFF. In DNA form, the CDR3 reads TGTGCCAGCAGCTTCGGCGGACTACGCTACAATGAGCAGTTCTTC.

J is TRBJ1-5 and V is TRBV9, with 10 bases aligning to TRBD1. CDR1 is SGDLS and CDR2 is YYNGEE in the germline V gene. V was pared by 4 bases and J by 3 bases, with 4 bases of the junction left unmatched. This CDR3 spans 15 amino acids. CDR3 residues: CASSFGQGDNQPQHF. CDR3 sequence (DNA): TGTGCCAGCAGCTTCGGACAGGGGGACAATCAGCCCCAGCATTTT.

CDR3 coding DNA: TGTGCCAGCAGGAATGAAAAACTGTTTTTT. It translates to CASRNEKLFF. V usage is TRBV28 and J usage is TRBJ1-4; D is uncertain. The length of the CDR3 is 10 residues. The germline V and J ends were trimmed by 6 bases and 5 bases, with 1 base remaining between them. Germline assignment: CDR1 MDHEN and CDR2 SYDVKM.

The rearrangement links TRBV9 to TRBJ2-2; 13 nucleotides line up with TRBD2. This CDR3 contains 17 residues. Trimming took 2 bases from V and 4 from J; bases not matched to a gene: 5. The V gene's germline CDR1 is SGDLS and CDR2 YYNGEE. DNA for the CDR3: TGTGCCAGCAGCGTCGGACTAGCGGGAGTTGTCACCGGGGAGCTGTTTTTT. Translation gives CASSVGLAGVVTGELFF.

The chain couples TRBV18 to TRBJ2-1, with 14 bases fitting TRBD2. After removal of 4 bases from V and 8 bases from J, the junction contained 7 bases not matched to a gene. Germline assignment: CDR1 KGHSH and CDR2 LQKENI. CDR3 length: 16 residues. As DNA, the CDR3 is TGTGCCAGCTCACGAGGACTAGCGGGAGGAAGCGATGAGCAGTTCTTC. Its protein product is CASSRGLAGGSDEQFF.

The V and J genes are TRBV4-3 and TRBJ1-6, with D possibly TRBD1 on 5 matching bases. CDR1 and CDR2 from the germline V gene are LGHNA and YSLEER. The V end was cut by 3 bases, the J end by 14 bases, with 11 bases between. CDR3 length equals 12 residues. For the CDR3, the DNA is TGCGCCAGCAGCCAGCAGGGAAGTGCCCTCCACTTT. It encodes CASSQQGSALHF.

V and J are TRBV21-1 and TRBJ2-7. TRBV21-1 represents a pseudogene. CDR3 length: 15 amino acids. Written as DNA, the CDR3 is TGTGCCAGCAGCAAAGGCCGGGGCCCGACCTACGAGCAGTACTTC. Translated, it gives CASSKGRGPTYEQYF.

A single count supports this clone. The chain has TRBV23-1 and TRBJ1-2; 8 nucleotides match TRBD1. TRBV23-1 is annotated as an ORF whose role is uncertain. There are 14 residues in the CDR3. V shed 6 bases and J 6 bases; nucleotides not matched to a gene: 9. The CDR3 protein is CASSPQDRDNGYTF. For the CDR3, the DNA is TGCGCCAGCAGCCCTCAGGACAGGGATAATGGCTACACCTTC.

The CDR3 coding sequence is TGTGCCAGCAGTGGGACAGGTAGCAATCAGCCCCAGCATTTT. Protein: CASSGTGSNQPQHF. The rearrangement joins TRBV2 to TRBJ1-5, with 7 bases lining up with TRBD1. CDR1 SNHLY and CDR2 FYNNEI come from the germline V gene. This CDR3 is 14 amino acids long. Trimming removed 4 bases from V and 0 bases from J; junction bases left unmatched: 0.

The genes are TRBV10-3 and TRBJ2-7, with D unclear. This CDR3 comprises 14 residues. Trimming shortened V by 4 bases and J by 3 bases, and 13 bases separated the two germline ends. The germline V gene has CDR1 ENHRY and CDR2 SYGVKD. For the CDR3, the DNA is TGTGCCATCAGTGGCGGCCAGTCCTACTACGAGCAGTACTTC. It specifies CAISGGQSYYEQYF.

The CDR3 sequence: CASNEGQGGQYF. CDR3 in DNA: TGTGCCAGCAACGAGGGACAGGGGGGACAGTACTTC. The chain uses TRBV6-6 and TRBJ2-7; 11 bases fit TRBD1. With 7 bases clipped from V and 10 bases from J, the junction kept 6 bases outside the gene matches. The CDR3 extends over 12 amino acids. Germline lookup yields CDR1 MNHNY and CDR2 SVGAGI (reference sequence).

J is TRBJ2-6 and V is TRBV7-2, with TRBD1 matching 7 bases. Losses at the gene ends were 5 bases for V and 4 bases for J; bases not matched to a gene: 5. The CDR3 has 15 residues. Germline V gives CDR1 SGHTA, CDR2 FQGNSA. In nucleotides, the CDR3 is TGTGCCAGCAGCGAAACAGGGGTCGGGGCCAACGTCCTGACTTTC. This gives the protein CASSETGVGANVLTF.

This chain joins TRBV5-4 and TRBJ2-3; 10 bases align to TRBD2. J was trimmed by 3 bases and V by 3 bases; bases with no gene match: 4. The V gene's germline CDR1 is SGHNT and CDR2 YYREEE (reference sequence). This CDR3 is built from 15 residues. DNA of the CDR3: TGTGCCAGCAGCTCCCCTAGCGGGAGAACAGATACGCAGTATTTT. As protein: CASSSPSGRTDTQYF.

The chain couples TRBV7-2 to TRBJ1-5; D call uncertain. CDR1 SGHTA and CDR2 FQGNSA come from the germline V gene. V dropped 1 base and J dropped 3 bases, with 7 bases sitting between them. The CDR3 consists of 14 residues. Written as DNA, the CDR3 is TGTGCCAGCAGCTTAGGAGTCATCAATCAGCCCCAGCATTTT. As protein: CASSLGVINQPQHF.

This clone was detected only once. V is TRBV10-3 and J is TRBJ1-2; TRBD1 might be the D (6 bases). Looked up from germline, CDR1 is ENHRY and CDR2 is SYGVKD. The germline V and J ends were trimmed by 5 bases and 4 bases, with 8 bases remaining between them. The CDR3 has 12 residues. CDR3 DNA sequence: TGTGCCATCAGTCCCAGGGGCTATGGCTACACCTTC. Amino acids: CAISPRGYGYTF.

V and J are TRBV5-5 and TRBJ2-2, with 7 bases that match TRBD1. Trimming removed 4 bases from V and 8 bases from J; junction bases left unmatched: 2. This CDR3 is built from 12 residues. Germline V gene data show CDR1 as SGHKS and CDR2 as YYEKEE (reference sequence). CDR3 bases: TGTGCCAGCAGCAAGGGGGCTGGGGAGCTGTTTTTT. This codes for CASSKGAGELFF. The full variable domain, completed using reference TRBV5-5 and TRBJ2-2, is DAGVTQSPTHLIKTRGQQVTLRCSPISGHKSVSWYQQVLGQGPQFIFQYYEKEERGRGNFPDRFSARQFPNYSSELNVNALLLGDSALYLCASSKGAGELFFGEGSRLTVL.

This chain links TRBV5-1 with TRBJ2-7; 7 positions match TRBD2. The CDR3 contains 17 residues. The junction had 10 bases not matched to a gene; V was cut back by 0 bases and J by 1 base. From germline, CDR1 is SGHRS and CDR2 YFSETQ. CDR3 sequence reads: CASSLDSVAGVSYEQYF. CDR3 sequence (DNA): TGCGCCAGCAGCTTGGATTCAGTGGCGGGGGTATCCTACGAGCAGTACTTC. The whole variable domain, remainder taken from reference TRBV5-1 and TRBJ2-7, is KAGVTQTPRYLIKTRGQQVTLSCSPISGHRSVSWYQQTPGQGLQFLFEYFSETQRNKGNFPGRFSGRQFSNSRSEMNVSTLELGDSALYLCASSLDSVAGVSYEQYFGPGTRLTVT.

This chain connects TRBV9 to TRBJ2-5, with 10 bases matching TRBD2. Germline values: CDR1 SGDLS, CDR2 YYNGEE. The CDR3 runs 14 residues. V lost 3 bases and J lost 3; bases outside the gene matches: 2. CDR3 amino acids: CASSASGGKETQYF. As DNA, the CDR3 is TGTGCCAGCAGCGCTAGCGGGGGAAAAGAGACCCAGTACTTC.

The rearrangement links TRBV4-1 to TRBJ1-5, with 8 nucleotides matching TRBD1. CDR1 MGHRA and CDR2 YSYEKL come from the germline V gene. The trim removed 2 bases at V and 3 bases at J, leaving 6 bases unmatched. The CDR3 extends over 16 amino acids. The CDR3 nucleotides read TGCGCCAGCAGCCAACAGGCGGGACAGGTCAATCAGCCCCAGCATTTT. Its translation: CASSQQAGQVNQPQHF.